This TCR beta chain was sequenced for a study of T-cell reconstitution after alpha-beta-depleted transplantation in children. This CDR3 comprises 13 residues. The ends lost 1 base at V and 8 bases at J; junction bases unmatched: 5. Germline CDR1 is DFQATT and CDR2 is SNEGSKA (reference sequence). The library targeted TCRbeta and was prepared with unique molecular identifiers. From the PCR reads, TCRdb called clonotypes with MiXCR, one entry per CDR3 protein. Of hundreds of thousands of distinct CDR3 sequences in the sample, 30% to 35% were seen once. The receptor comes from a human donor who donated a stem cell graft to a child with aplastic anemia. This sequence joins TRBV20-1 and TRBJ1-2, with 9 bases fitting TRBD1. The sequencing used PBMCs from the stem cell graft donor, collected from the stem cell graft. CDR3 in DNA: TGCAGTGCTAGAGCTTGGGACAGGGAAGGCTACACCTTC. Translation gives CSARAWDREGYTF.